This TCR beta chain emerged from a study of neurological immune-mediated disorders. The group of healthy controls was made up of people who were blood bank volunteers in Maryland, USA. 2 million PBMCs stored at -80 C were the source of the unsorted libraries. Germline V gene data show CDR1 as MDHEN and CDR2 as SYDVKM. Trimming removed 5 bases at V and 7 bases at J, with 9 bases between. The CDR3 has 13 amino acids. The making of cDNA relied on 5'RACE with 10-nucleotide random UMIs. Over 200 million TCR-beta sequences from 15-18 subjects were obtained in each sequencing run. TCRdb reprocessed the 5' RACE reads via MiXCR and lists one record per CDR3 protein. The sample has 60,000 or so distinct CDR3 sequences; 10% to 12% are singletons. There are many counts of this clonotype.

The V and J genes are TRBV28 and TRBJ1-6, with D unresolved. The clonotype originates from a man in his fifties or sixties in good health. Source material: PBMCs. The CDR3 loop reads CASSPARNSPLHF. CDR3 sequence (DNA): TGTGCCAGCAGTCCGGCGAGGAATTCACCCCTCCACTTT.